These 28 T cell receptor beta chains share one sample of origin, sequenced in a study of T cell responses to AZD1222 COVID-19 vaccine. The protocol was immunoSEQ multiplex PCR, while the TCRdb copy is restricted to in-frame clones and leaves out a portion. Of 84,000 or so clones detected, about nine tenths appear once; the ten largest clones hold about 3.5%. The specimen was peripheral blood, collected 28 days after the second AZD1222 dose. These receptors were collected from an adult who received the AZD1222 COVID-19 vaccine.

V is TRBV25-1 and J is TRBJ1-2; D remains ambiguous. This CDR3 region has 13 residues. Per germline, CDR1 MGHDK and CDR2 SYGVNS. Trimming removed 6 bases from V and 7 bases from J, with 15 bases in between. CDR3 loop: CASRDEGSRGYTF. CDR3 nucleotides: TGTGCCAGCAGGGACGAAGGTTCACGTGGCTACACCTTC.

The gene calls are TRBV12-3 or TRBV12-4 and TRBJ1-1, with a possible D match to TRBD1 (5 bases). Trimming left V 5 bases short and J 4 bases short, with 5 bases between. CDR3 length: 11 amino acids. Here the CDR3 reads CASSTGTEAFF. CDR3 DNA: TGTGCCAGCAGTACAGGCACTGAAGCTTTCTTT.

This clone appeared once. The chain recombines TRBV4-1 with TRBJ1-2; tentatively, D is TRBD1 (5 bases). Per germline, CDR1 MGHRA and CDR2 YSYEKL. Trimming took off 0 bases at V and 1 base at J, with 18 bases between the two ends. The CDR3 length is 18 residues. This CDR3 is CASSQDLVGGGLNYGYTF. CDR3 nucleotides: TGCGCCAGCAGCCAAGATCTCGTCGGGGGAGGGCTTAACTATGGCTACACCTTC.

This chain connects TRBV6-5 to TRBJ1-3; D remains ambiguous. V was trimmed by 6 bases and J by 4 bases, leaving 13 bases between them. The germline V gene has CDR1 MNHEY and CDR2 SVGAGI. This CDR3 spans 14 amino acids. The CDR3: CASRDTLAGNTIYF. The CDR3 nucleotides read TGTGCCAGCAGAGACACCTTAGCGGGAAACACCATATATTTT.

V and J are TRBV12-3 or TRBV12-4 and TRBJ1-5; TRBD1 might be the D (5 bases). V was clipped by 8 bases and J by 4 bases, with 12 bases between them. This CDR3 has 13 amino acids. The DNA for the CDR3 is TGTGCCAGCCAGAGACAGCCTAATCAGCCCCAGCATTTT. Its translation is CASQRQPNQPQHF.

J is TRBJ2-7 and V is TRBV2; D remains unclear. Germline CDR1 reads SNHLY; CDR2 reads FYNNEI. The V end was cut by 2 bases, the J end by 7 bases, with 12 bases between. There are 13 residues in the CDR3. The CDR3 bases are TGTGCCAGCAGTGAAAGCCCTACCGGGGAGCAGTACTTC. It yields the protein CASSESPTGEQYF.

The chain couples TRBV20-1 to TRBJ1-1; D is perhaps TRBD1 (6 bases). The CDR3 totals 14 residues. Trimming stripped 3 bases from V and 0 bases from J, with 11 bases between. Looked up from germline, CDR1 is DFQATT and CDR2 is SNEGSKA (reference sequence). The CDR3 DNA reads TGCAGTGCTAGTCCAGGGGATATGAACACTGAAGCTTTCTTT. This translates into CSASPGDMNTEAFF.

CDR3 protein: CASSPKGVGYTF. The CDR3 DNA follows: TGTGCCAGCAGCCCGAAAGGGGTTGGCTACACCTTC. The V and J genes are TRBV3-1 (or the pseudogene TRBV3-2) and TRBJ1-2; tentative D call: TRBD1 (5 bases). Germline assignment: CDR1 LGHDT and CDR2 YNNKEL (reference sequence). The CDR3 covers 12 residues. V lost 4 bases, J lost 7 bases, and 10 bases lay in between.

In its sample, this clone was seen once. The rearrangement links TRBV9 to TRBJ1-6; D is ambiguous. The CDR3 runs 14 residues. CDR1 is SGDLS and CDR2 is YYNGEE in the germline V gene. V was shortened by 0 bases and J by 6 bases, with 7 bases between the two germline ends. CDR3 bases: TGTGCCAGCAGCGTAGACCGCCGTAATTCACCCCTCCACTTT. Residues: CASSVDRRNSPLHF.

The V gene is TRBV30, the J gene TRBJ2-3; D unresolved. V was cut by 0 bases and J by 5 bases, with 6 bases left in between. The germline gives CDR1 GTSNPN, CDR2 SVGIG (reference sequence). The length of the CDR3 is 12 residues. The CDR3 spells CAWSVHGDTQYF. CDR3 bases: TGTGCCTGGAGTGTACATGGAGATACGCAGTATTTT.

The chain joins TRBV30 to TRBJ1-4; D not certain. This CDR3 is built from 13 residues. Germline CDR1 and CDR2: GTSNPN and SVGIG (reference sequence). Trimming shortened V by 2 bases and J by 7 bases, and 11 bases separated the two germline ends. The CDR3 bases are TGTGCCTGGAGTATGGCCCTACTTGAAAAACTGTTTTTT. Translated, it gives CAWSMALLEKLFF.

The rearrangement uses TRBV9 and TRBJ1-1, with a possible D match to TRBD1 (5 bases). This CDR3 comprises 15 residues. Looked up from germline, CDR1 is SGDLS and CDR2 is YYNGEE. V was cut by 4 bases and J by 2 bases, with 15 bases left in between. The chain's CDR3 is CASSSPGPRNTEAFF. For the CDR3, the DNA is TGTGCCAGCAGCTCCCCGGGACCAAGAAACACTGAAGCTTTCTTT.

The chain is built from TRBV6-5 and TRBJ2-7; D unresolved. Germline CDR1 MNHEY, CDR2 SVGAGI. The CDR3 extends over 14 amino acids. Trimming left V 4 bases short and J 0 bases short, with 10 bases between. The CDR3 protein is CASSSLDGSYEQYF. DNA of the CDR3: TGTGCCAGCAGTTCCTTGGACGGCTCCTACGAGCAGTACTTC.

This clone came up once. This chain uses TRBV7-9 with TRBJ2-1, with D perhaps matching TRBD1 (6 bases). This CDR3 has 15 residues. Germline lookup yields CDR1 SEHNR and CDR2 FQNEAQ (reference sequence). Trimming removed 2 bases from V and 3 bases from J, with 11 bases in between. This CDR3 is CASSLPPGVYNEQFF. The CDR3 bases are TGTGCCAGCAGCTTACCGCCAGGGGTCTACAATGAGCAGTTCTTC.

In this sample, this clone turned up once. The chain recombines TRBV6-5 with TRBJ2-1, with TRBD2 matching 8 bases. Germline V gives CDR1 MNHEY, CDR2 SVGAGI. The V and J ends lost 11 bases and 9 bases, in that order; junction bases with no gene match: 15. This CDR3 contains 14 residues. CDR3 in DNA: TGTGCCGCCAACCCCCTCGGGAGGGCCCCTGAGCAGTTCTTC. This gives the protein CAANPLGRAPEQFF.

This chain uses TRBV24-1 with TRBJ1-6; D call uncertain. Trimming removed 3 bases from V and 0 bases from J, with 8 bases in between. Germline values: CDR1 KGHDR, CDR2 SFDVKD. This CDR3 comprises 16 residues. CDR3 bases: TGTGCCACCAGTGATAAGTTAAGCTCCTATAATTCACCCCTCCACTTT. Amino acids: CATSDKLSSYNSPLHF.

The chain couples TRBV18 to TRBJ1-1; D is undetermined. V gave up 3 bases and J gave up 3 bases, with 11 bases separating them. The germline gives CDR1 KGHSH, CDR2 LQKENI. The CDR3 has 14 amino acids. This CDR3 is CASSPTLDDTEAFF. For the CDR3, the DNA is TGTGCCAGCTCACCGACACTGGACGACACTGAAGCTTTCTTT.

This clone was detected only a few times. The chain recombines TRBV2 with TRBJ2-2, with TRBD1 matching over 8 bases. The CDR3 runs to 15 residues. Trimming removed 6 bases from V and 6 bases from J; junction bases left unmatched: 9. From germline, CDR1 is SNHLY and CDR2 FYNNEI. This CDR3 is CASRGRTGLSGELFF. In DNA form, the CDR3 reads TGTGCCAGCAGGGGCAGGACAGGGTTGTCCGGGGAGCTGTTTTTT.

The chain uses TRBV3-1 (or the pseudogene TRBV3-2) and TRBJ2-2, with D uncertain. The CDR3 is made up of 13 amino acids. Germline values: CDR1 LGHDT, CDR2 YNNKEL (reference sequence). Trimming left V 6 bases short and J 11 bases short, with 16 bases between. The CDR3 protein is CASSQRPLSELFF. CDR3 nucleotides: TGTGCCAGCAGTCAACGGCCTTTAAGTGAGCTGTTTTTT.

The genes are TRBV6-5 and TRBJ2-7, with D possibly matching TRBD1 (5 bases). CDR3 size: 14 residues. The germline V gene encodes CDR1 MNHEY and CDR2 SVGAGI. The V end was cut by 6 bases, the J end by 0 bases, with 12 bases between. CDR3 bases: TGTGCCAGCAGCTTCCGAGACAGCTCCTACGAGCAGTACTTC. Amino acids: CASSFRDSSYEQYF.

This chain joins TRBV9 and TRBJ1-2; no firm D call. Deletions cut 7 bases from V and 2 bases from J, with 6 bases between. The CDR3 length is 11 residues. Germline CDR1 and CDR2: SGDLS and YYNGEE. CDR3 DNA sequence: TGTGCCAGCGGGGAGAACTATGGCTACACCTTC. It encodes CASGENYGYTF.

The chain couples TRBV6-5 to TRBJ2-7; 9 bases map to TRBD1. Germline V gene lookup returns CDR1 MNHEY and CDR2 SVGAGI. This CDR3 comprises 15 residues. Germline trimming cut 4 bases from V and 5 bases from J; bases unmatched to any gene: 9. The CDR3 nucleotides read TGTGCCAGCAGTTCCCCCGGGACAGGGAAGAACGAGCAGTACTTC. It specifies CASSSPGTGKNEQYF.

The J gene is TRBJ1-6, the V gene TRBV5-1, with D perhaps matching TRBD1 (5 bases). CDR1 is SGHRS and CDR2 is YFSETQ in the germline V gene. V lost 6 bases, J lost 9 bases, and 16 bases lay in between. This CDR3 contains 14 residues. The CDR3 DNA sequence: TGCGCCAGCACTTGGACATCTGAGAGTTCACCCCTCCACTTT. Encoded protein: CASTWTSESSPLHF.

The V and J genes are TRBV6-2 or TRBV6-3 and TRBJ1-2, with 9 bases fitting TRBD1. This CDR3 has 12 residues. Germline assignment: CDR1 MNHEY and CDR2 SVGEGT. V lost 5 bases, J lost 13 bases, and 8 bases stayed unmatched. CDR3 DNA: TGTGCCAGCAGTCCCCGGGACAGGGTCTCCACCTTC. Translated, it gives CASSPRDRVSTF.

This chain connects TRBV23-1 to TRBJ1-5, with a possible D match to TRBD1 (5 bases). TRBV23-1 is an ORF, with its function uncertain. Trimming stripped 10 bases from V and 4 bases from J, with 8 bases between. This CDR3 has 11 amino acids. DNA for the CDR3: TGCGCCATCCCAGGGAATCAGCCCCAGCATTTT. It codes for CAIPGNQPQHF.

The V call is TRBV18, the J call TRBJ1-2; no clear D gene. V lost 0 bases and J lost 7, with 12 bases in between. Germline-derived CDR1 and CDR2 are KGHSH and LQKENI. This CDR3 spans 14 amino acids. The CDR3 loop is CASSPPRRETGYTF. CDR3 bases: TGTGCCAGCTCACCACCCAGAAGGGAAACTGGCTACACCTTC. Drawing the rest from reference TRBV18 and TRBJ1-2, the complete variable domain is NAGVMQNPRHLVRRRGQEARLRCSPMKGHSHVYWYRQLPEEGLKFMVYLQKENIIDESGMPKERFSAEFPKEGPSILRIQQVVRGDSAAYFCASSPPRRETGYTFGSGTRLTVV.

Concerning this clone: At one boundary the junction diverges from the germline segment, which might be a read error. Written as DNA, the CDR3 is TGTGCCAGCAGGGAAGGGGACAGGAATTATAATTCACCCCTCCACTTT. Translated: CASREGDRNYNSPLHF. V is TRBV6-1 and J is TRBJ1-6; 8 positions match TRBD1. The CDR3 loop spans 16 amino acids. CDR1 and CDR2 from the germline V gene are MNHNS and SASEGT.

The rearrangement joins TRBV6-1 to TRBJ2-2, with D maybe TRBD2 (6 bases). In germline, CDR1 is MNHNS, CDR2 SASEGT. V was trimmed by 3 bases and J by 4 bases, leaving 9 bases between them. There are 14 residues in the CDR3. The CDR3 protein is CASSDGLTTGELFF. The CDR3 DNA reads TGTGCCAGCAGTGACGGACTAACCACCGGGGAGCTGTTTTTT.